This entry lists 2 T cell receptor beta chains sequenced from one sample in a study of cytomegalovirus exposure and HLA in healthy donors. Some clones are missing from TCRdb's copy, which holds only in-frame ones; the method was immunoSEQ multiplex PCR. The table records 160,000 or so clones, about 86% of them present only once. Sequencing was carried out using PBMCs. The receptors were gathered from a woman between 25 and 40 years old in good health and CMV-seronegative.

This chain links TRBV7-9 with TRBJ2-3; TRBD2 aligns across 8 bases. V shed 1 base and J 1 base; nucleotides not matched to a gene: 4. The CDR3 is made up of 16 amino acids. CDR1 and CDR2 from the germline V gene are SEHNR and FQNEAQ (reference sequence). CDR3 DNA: TGTGCCAGCAGCTTAGATTGGCGGGGGGGCACAGATACGCAGTATTTT. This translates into CASSLDWRGGTDTQYF.

CDR3 sequence (DNA): TGTGCCAGCAGCCGCGACACAGATACGCAGTATTTT. Protein sequence: CASSRDTDTQYF. The V and J genes are TRBV4-2 and TRBJ2-3; unclear D gene. Looked up from germline, CDR1 is LGHNA and CDR2 is YNFKEQ. With 4 bases removed from V and 2 bases from J, the gap between germline ends came to 4 bases. This CDR3 is built from 12 residues.